These T cell receptor beta chains were read from a single sample in a study of CD8 T cells in ankylosing spondylitis. One entry per CDR3 protein results from TCRdb running MiXCR on the 5' RACE reads. Here the sample spans approximately 400,000 distinct CDR3 sequences, about 15% being singletons. The source material was blood, either unsorted or a sorted T cell fraction (not recorded which). These receptors came from a male donor with ankylosing spondylitis. Each CDR3 is given with its conserved first and last residue. Each record gives: V gene, J gene, clone size, D gene, CDR3 protein, CDR3 DNA. The D gene is left open where the match is weak. The size entry is marked missing in some rows and otherwise reads once, few, many or a size class.

v_gene: TRBV12-3/TRBV12-4; j_gene: TRBJ2-5; abundance: few; d_gene: TRBD2; CDR3aa: CASRGGTLVETQYF; CDR3nt: TGTGCCAGCAGGGGAGGGACTTTGGTGGAGACCCAGTACTTC
v_gene: TRBV6-5; j_gene: TRBJ2-1; abundance: few; d_gene: -; CDR3aa: CASSYTETTNNEQFF; CDR3nt: TGTGCCAGCAGTTACACCGAGACTACCAACAATGAGCAGTTCTTC
v_gene: TRBV7-2; j_gene: TRBJ2-3; abundance: many; d_gene: -; CDR3aa: CASSLIAVRPDTQYF; CDR3nt: TGTGCCAGCAGCTTGATAGCGGTTCGGCCAGATACGCAGTATTTT
v_gene: TRBV7-3; j_gene: TRBJ2-1; abundance: -; d_gene: TRBD2; CDR3aa: CASSHTSGGYNEQFF; CDR3nt: TGTGCCAGCAGCCACACTAGCGGGGGGTACAATGAGCAGTTCTTC
v_gene: TRBV3-1; j_gene: TRBJ1-1; abundance: many; d_gene: TRBD1; CDR3aa: CASTSPRNRGTEAFF; CDR3nt: TGTGCCAGCACCTCTCCACGGAACAGGGGGACTGAAGCTTTCTTT
v_gene: TRBV7-2; j_gene: TRBJ2-1; abundance: many; d_gene: TRBD2; CDR3aa: CASSLLAGVANEQFF; CDR3nt: TGTGCCAGCAGCTTACTAGCGGGAGTGGCGAATGAGCAGTTCTTC
v_gene: TRBV7-2; j_gene: TRBJ1-1; abundance: once; d_gene: -; CDR3aa: CASKEPGGRVTAAFF; CDR3nt: TGTGCCAGCAAGGAGCCGGGGGGCAGAGTCACTGCAGCTTTCTTT
v_gene: TRBV27; j_gene: TRBJ2-1; abundance: -; d_gene: -; CDR3aa: CASSYLDSYNEQFF; CDR3nt: TGTGCCAGCAGTTACTTGGACTCCTACAATGAGCAGTTCTTC
v_gene: TRBV7-7; j_gene: TRBJ2-1; abundance: -; d_gene: -; CDR3aa: CASSADPGSYNEQFF; CDR3nt: TGTGCTAGCAGCGCCGACCCCGGTTCCTACAATGAGCAGTTCTTC
v_gene: TRBV6-2/TRBV6-3; j_gene: TRBJ1-4; abundance: few; d_gene: -; CDR3aa: CASSGNWDKGKLFF; CDR3nt: TGTGCCAGCAGTGGAAACTGGGACAAGGGAAAACTGTTTTTT
v_gene: TRBV5-1; j_gene: TRBJ2-4; abundance: -; d_gene: -; CDR3aa: CASSLAGGLAKNIQYF; CDR3nt: TGCGCCAGCAGCTTGGCCGGGGGACTAGCCAAAAACATTCAGTACTTC
v_gene: TRBV24-1; j_gene: TRBJ2-3; abundance: few; d_gene: -; CDR3aa: CATSSGRGPHTDTQYF; CDR3nt: TGTGCCACCTCATCCGGTCGGGGCCCCCACACAGATACGCAGTATTTT
v_gene: TRBV20-1; j_gene: TRBJ1-1; abundance: few; d_gene: TRBD1; CDR3aa: CSAWDRGITEAFF; CDR3nt: TGCAGTGCTTGGGACAGGGGGATCACTGAAGCTTTCTTT
v_gene: TRBV12-3/TRBV12-4; j_gene: TRBJ2-2; abundance: few; d_gene: -; CDR3aa: CASSSGQRNTGELFF; CDR3nt: TGTGCCAGCAGTTCAGGACAGAGAAACACCGGGGAGCTGTTTTTT
v_gene: TRBV28; j_gene: TRBJ2-3; abundance: few; d_gene: -; CDR3aa: CASSFGGLDTQYF; CDR3nt: TGTGCCAGCAGTTTTGGGGGGTTGGATACGCAGTATTTT
v_gene: TRBV10-1; j_gene: TRBJ1-2; abundance: few; d_gene: -; CDR3aa: CARPLSYTF; CDR3nt: TGCGCCAGACCCCTAAGCTACACCTTC
v_gene: TRBV6-5; j_gene: TRBJ1-1; abundance: -; d_gene: -; CDR3aa: CASSYSSFGSTEAFF; CDR3nt: TGTGCCAGCAGTTACTCGAGTTTTGGGAGCACTGAAGCTTTCTTT
v_gene: TRBV29-1; j_gene: TRBJ2-5; abundance: few; d_gene: -; CDR3aa: CSVDRGTGEETQYF; CDR3nt: TGCAGCGTTGACCGGGGGACGGGAGAGGAGACCCAGTACTTC
v_gene: TRBV12-3/TRBV12-4; j_gene: TRBJ2-1; abundance: few; d_gene: -; CDR3aa: CASSPPKRAYNEQFF; CDR3nt: TGTGCCAGCAGTCCCCCTAAGCGGGCTTACAATGAGCAGTTCTTC
v_gene: TRBV11-2; j_gene: TRBJ2-1; abundance: -; d_gene: -; CDR3aa: CASSIQQANNEQFF; CDR3nt: TGTGCCAGCAGCATACAACAGGCAAACAATGAGCAGTTCTTC
v_gene: TRBV20-1; j_gene: TRBJ2-3; abundance: few; d_gene: TRBD1; CDR3aa: CSAKDGQGAFVGADTQYF; CDR3nt: TGCAGTGCTAAGGATGGACAGGGGGCGTTCGTCGGTGCAGATACGCAGTATTTT
v_gene: TRBV2; j_gene: TRBJ1-1; abundance: many; d_gene: -; CDR3aa: CASGVFRAEAFF; CDR3nt: TGTGCCAGCGGAGTCTTTCGGGCTGAAGCTTTCTTT
v_gene: TRBV18; j_gene: TRBJ2-1; abundance: few; d_gene: -; CDR3aa: CASSPRVPGPNEQFF; CDR3nt: TGTGCCAGCTCACCACGGGTACCGGGGCCCAATGAGCAGTTCTTC
v_gene: TRBV18; j_gene: TRBJ2-7; abundance: -; d_gene: -; CDR3aa: CASSPTEYEQYF; CDR3nt: TGTGCCAGCTCACCCACGGAGTACGAGCAGTACTTC
v_gene: TRBV5-1; j_gene: TRBJ2-3; abundance: -; d_gene: -; CDR3aa: CASSLPQGLTDTQYF; CDR3nt: TGCGCCAGCAGCTTGCCCCAGGGCCTCACAGATACGCAGTATTTT
v_gene: TRBV2; j_gene: TRBJ2-1; abundance: few; d_gene: TRBD1; CDR3aa: CASMWDRGHNEQFF; CDR3nt: TGTGCCAGCATGTGGGACAGGGGGCACAATGAGCAGTTCTTC
v_gene: TRBV6-1; j_gene: TRBJ2-2; abundance: -; d_gene: TRBD1; CDR3aa: CASTGTGTGDTGELFF; CDR3nt: TGTGCCAGCACCGGAACCGGGACAGGGGACACCGGGGAGCTGTTTTTT
v_gene: TRBV7-9; j_gene: TRBJ2-1; abundance: few; d_gene: -; CDR3aa: CASSPGVGPNNEQFF; CDR3nt: TGTGCCAGCAGCCCAGGGGTTGGGCCGAACAATGAGCAGTTCTTC
v_gene: TRBV9; j_gene: TRBJ2-1; abundance: once; d_gene: TRBD2; CDR3aa: CASSPRTSGRRSYNEQFF; CDR3nt: TGTGCCAGCAGCCCCCGGACTAGCGGGAGGAGGTCCTACAATGAGCAGTTCTTC
v_gene: TRBV5-1; j_gene: TRBJ1-2; abundance: few; d_gene: -; CDR3aa: CASNAGRANYGYTF; CDR3nt: TGCGCCAGCAATGCGGGGCGTGCTAACTATGGCTACACCTTC
v_gene: TRBV9; j_gene: TRBJ1-2; abundance: -; d_gene: TRBD1; CDR3aa: CASSSHDRVGGYTF; CDR3nt: TGTGCCAGCAGCTCTCACGACAGGGTCGGTGGCTACACCTTC
v_gene: TRBV7-6; j_gene: TRBJ2-5; abundance: many; d_gene: TRBD2; CDR3aa: CASSFTWASGGLYQETQYF; CDR3nt: TGTGCCAGCAGCTTCACCTGGGCTAGCGGGGGCCTCTACCAAGAGACCCAGTACTTC
v_gene: TRBV20-1; j_gene: TRBJ1-1; abundance: -; d_gene: -; CDR3aa: CSASRVNTEAFF; CDR3nt: TGCAGTGCTAGTCGGGTGAACACTGAAGCTTTCTTT
v_gene: TRBV7-3; j_gene: TRBJ2-1; abundance: -; d_gene: TRBD2; CDR3aa: CASSSSPWSSGIDYNEQFF; CDR3nt: TGTGCCAGCAGCTCTTCACCATGGTCTAGCGGGATAGACTACAATGAGCAGTTCTTC
v_gene: TRBV24-1; j_gene: TRBJ2-1; abundance: many; d_gene: -; CDR3aa: CATSDRGSGSYNEQFF; CDR3nt: TGTGCCACCAGTGACCGGGGGAGCGGGTCCTACAATGAGCAGTTCTTC
v_gene: TRBV20-1; j_gene: TRBJ2-5; abundance: -; d_gene: -; CDR3aa: CSAPHPYQETQYF; CDR3nt: TGCAGTGCCCCGCACCCGTACCAAGAGACCCAGTACTTC
v_gene: TRBV6-5; j_gene: TRBJ2-3; abundance: -; d_gene: -; CDR3aa: CASSFQAGRADTQYF; CDR3nt: TGTGCCAGCAGTTTCCAAGCGGGTAGGGCAGATACGCAGTATTTT
v_gene: TRBV6-1; j_gene: TRBJ2-1; abundance: -; d_gene: -; CDR3aa: CASSEALRSGSGNEQFF; CDR3nt: TGTGCCAGCAGTGAAGCGCTTCGGTCAGGGTCCGGCAATGAGCAGTTCTTC
v_gene: TRBV12-3/TRBV12-4; j_gene: TRBJ2-7; abundance: few; d_gene: -; CDR3aa: CASSLHDTYEQYF; CDR3nt: TGTGCCAGCAGTTTACACGACACCTACGAGCAGTACTTC
v_gene: TRBV29-1; j_gene: TRBJ2-3; abundance: few; d_gene: TRBD2; CDR3aa: CSVPKTGGSRSTDTQYF; CDR3nt: TGCAGCGTCCCCAAGACGGGGGGGTCGCGTAGCACAGATACGCAGTATTTT
v_gene: TRBV5-1; j_gene: TRBJ1-1; abundance: -; d_gene: -; CDR3aa: CASSLAWGDTEAFF; CDR3nt: TGCGCCAGCAGCTTGGCCTGGGGGGACACTGAAGCTTTCTTT
v_gene: TRBV20-1; j_gene: TRBJ1-1; abundance: -; d_gene: -; CDR3aa: CSARDGGAWGEAFF; CDR3nt: TGCAGTGCTAGAGATGGCGGGGCCTGGGGGGAAGCTTTCTTT
v_gene: TRBV4-1; j_gene: TRBJ1-1; abundance: few; d_gene: -; CDR3aa: CASSQATGITEAFF; CDR3nt: TGCGCCAGCAGCCAAGCGACGGGGATCACTGAAGCTTTCTTT
v_gene: TRBV9; j_gene: TRBJ1-1; abundance: few; d_gene: -; CDR3aa: CASSVGQEATEAFF; CDR3nt: TGTGCCAGCAGCGTAGGCCAGGAAGCCACTGAAGCTTTCTTT
v_gene: TRBV5-1; j_gene: TRBJ2-3; abundance: few; d_gene: -; CDR3aa: CASSRDTLTDTQYF; CDR3nt: TGCGCCAGCAGCAGGGACACACTCACAGATACGCAGTATTTT
v_gene: TRBV7-3; j_gene: TRBJ1-1; abundance: many; d_gene: TRBD1; CDR3aa: CASSLTGTTEAFF; CDR3nt: TGTGCCAGCAGCTTGACAGGGACCACTGAAGCTTTCTTT
v_gene: TRBV6-1; j_gene: TRBJ2-7; abundance: few; d_gene: -; CDR3aa: CASSEYDEQYF; CDR3nt: TGTGCCAGCAGTGAGTACGACGAGCAGTACTTC
v_gene: TRBV2; j_gene: TRBJ1-1; abundance: -; d_gene: -; CDR3aa: CASSPGSKDRAFF; CDR3nt: TGTGCCAGCAGTCCTGGGTCAAAAGATAGAGCTTTCTTT
v_gene: TRBV3-1; j_gene: TRBJ2-1; abundance: few; d_gene: TRBD2; CDR3aa: CASSQGLAGASYNEQFF; CDR3nt: TGTGCCAGCAGCCAAGGACTAGCGGGGGCCTCCTACAATGAGCAGTTCTTC
v_gene: TRBV9; j_gene: TRBJ1-2; abundance: -; d_gene: TRBD1; CDR3aa: CASSATLTGAYGYTF; CDR3nt: TGTGCCAGCAGCGCCACCTTGACAGGGGCCTATGGCTACACCTTC
v_gene: TRBV5-1; j_gene: TRBJ2-3; abundance: many; d_gene: -; CDR3aa: CASSWDPTTDTQYF; CDR3nt: TGCGCCAGCAGCTGGGACCCTACCACAGATACGCAGTATTTT
v_gene: TRBV6-2/TRBV6-3; j_gene: TRBJ2-7; abundance: few; d_gene: TRBD1; CDR3aa: CASRRGQSYEQYF; CDR3nt: TGTGCCAGCAGAAGGGGACAGTCCTACGAGCAGTACTTC
v_gene: TRBV11-1; j_gene: TRBJ2-2; abundance: -; d_gene: TRBD2; CDR3aa: CASSLIYRYVSGGNTGELFF; CDR3nt: TGTGCCAGCAGCTTAATATACAGATACGTTAGCGGGGGAAACACCGGGGAGCTGTTTTTT
v_gene: TRBV11-2; j_gene: TRBJ2-5; abundance: few; d_gene: TRBD1; CDR3aa: CASSSPRGQGWETQYF; CDR3nt: TGTGCCAGCAGCTCACCCCGGGGACAGGGGTGGGAGACCCAGTACTTC
v_gene: TRBV20-1; j_gene: TRBJ1-6; abundance: -; d_gene: -; CDR3aa: CSARITGGANSPLHF; CDR3nt: TGCAGTGCTCGTATCACCGGAGGTGCTAATTCACCCCTCCACTTT